The sample holds one count of the clone carrying this T cell receptor (beta chain). V was trimmed by 6 bases and J by 6 bases, leaving 21 bases between them. Germline CDR1 and CDR2: MNHEY and SVGAGI. The CDR3 consists of 16 residues. Using a J-beta primer mix together with a sample-barcoded 5' primer, a second PCR was run for roughly 7 to 12 cycles. Tags on each cDNA molecule came from a template-switch adaptor with 12 random nucleotides. TCRdb processed the 5' RACE reads anew with MiXCR; each CDR3 protein has one entry. Found here are some 1.4 million distinct CDR3 sequences, approximately 42% of them singletons; the top ten hold 6.5% to 10%. This entry comes from a study of blood T cells in healthy people across ages.

The rearrangement links TRBV6-5 to TRBJ2-1; D may match TRBD1 or TRBD2 (6 bases each). The source of this sequence is a woman younger than 35 in good health. Sequenced input: blood. The CDR3 sequence is CASSRIEVQGGNEQFF. Here the CDR3 DNA reads TGTGCCAGCAGCCGCATTGAGGTACAGGGAGGCAATGAGCAGTTCTTC.